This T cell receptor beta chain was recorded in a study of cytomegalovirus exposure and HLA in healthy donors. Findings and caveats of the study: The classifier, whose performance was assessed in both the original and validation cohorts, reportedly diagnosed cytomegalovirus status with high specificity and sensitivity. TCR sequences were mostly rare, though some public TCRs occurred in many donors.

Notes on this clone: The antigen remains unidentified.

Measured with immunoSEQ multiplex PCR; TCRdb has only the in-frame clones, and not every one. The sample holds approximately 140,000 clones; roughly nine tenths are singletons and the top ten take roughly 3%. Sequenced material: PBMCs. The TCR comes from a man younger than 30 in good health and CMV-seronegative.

The CDR3 here is CASSQVLQGAREKLFF. CDR3 DNA sequence: TGTGCCAGCAGCCAAGTTTTACAGGGGGCGCGTGAAAAACTGTTTTTT. V and J are TRBV14 and TRBJ1-4; the match to TRBD1 covers 9 bases. Germline CDR1 SGHDN, CDR2 FVKESK. The CDR3 length is 16 residues. V was clipped by 1 base and J by 7 bases; unmatched bases: 7.